Following are 12 T cell receptor beta chains from one sample sequenced in a study of memory CD4+ T cells and cytomegalovirus serostatus. Profiling relied on immunoSEQ multiplex PCR, and the TCRdb table lists in-frame clones only, not all of them. This sample carries 56,000 or so clones, around 76% of them seen once, and the ten largest clones take approximately 0.39%. The sort gate was single viable CD3+CD4+CD8-CD45RO+ cells for memory CD4+ T cells. The sample consisted of memory CD4+ T cells from blood. These receptors all stem from an adult in good health and CMV-seronegative.

The chain is built from TRBV11-2 and TRBJ2-7, with D unclear. CDR1 and CDR2 from the germline V gene are SGHAT and FQNNGV. V lost 5 bases, J lost 2 bases, and 10 bases lay in between. This CDR3 region has 13 residues. As DNA, the CDR3 is TGTGCCAGCAGCATGACTGGGCCCTACGAGCAGTACTTC. Protein sequence: CASSMTGPYEQYF.

In nucleotides, the CDR3 is TGTGCCAGCAGTGACAGGGACACCGGGGAGCTGTTTTTT. Protein product: CASSDRDTGELFF. The chain is built from TRBV6-5 and TRBJ2-2; the match to TRBD1 covers 7 bases. The CDR3 contains 13 residues. From germline, CDR1 is MNHEY and CDR2 SVGAGI. With V trimmed by 5 bases and J by 3 bases, 0 bases remained unmatched.

V is TRBV6-6 and J is TRBJ1-1; D is unclear. The CDR3 loop spans 12 amino acids. The ends were cut back, 10 bases at V and 7 bases at J, with 16 bases in the middle. The V gene's germline CDR1 is MNHNY and CDR2 SVGAGI (reference sequence). The CDR3 protein is CATKYPSLEAFF. CDR3 DNA: TGTGCCACAAAATATCCTTCTCTTGAAGCTTTCTTT.

This clone was found a few times. The gene calls are TRBV6-5 and TRBJ2-3; the D is unclear. Germline values: CDR1 MNHEY, CDR2 SVGAGI. The CDR3 has 16 residues. Trimming cost V 0 bases and J 4 bases, with 14 bases left between them. The CDR3 DNA follows: TGTGCCAGCAGTTACTCGAGAACAGCTGAAGCAGATACGCAGTATTTT. Its protein is CASSYSRTAEADTQYF.

The rearrangement links TRBV5-4 to TRBJ1-4; D perhaps matches TRBD1 (5 bases). Germline V gives CDR1 SGHNT, CDR2 YYREEE (reference sequence). Trimming took 4 bases from V and 3 from J, leaving 10 bases between them. The length of the CDR3 is 14 residues. The CDR3 sequence is CASSAGFANEKLFF. The CDR3 DNA sequence: TGTGCCAGCAGCGCAGGGTTCGCTAATGAAAAACTGTTTTTT.

The chain uses TRBV2 and TRBJ1-5, with unresolved D. V was cut by 2 bases and J by 7 bases, with 9 bases left in between. From germline, CDR1 is SNHLY and CDR2 FYNNEI. This CDR3 is built from 13 residues. The CDR3 DNA follows: TGTGCCAGCAGTGAACTTCCTGGACAGCCCCAGCATTTT. This encodes CASSELPGQPQHF.

This rearrangement joins TRBV5-4 to TRBJ2-1; 8 nucleotides agree with TRBD2. Germline V gene lookup returns CDR1 SGHNT and CDR2 YYREEE (reference sequence). The CDR3 totals 15 residues. With V trimmed by 3 bases and J by 2 bases, 4 bases remained unmatched. In DNA form, the CDR3 reads TGTGCCAGCAGCTACGCGGGGGGACCCTACAATGAGCAGTTCTTC. Translating it yields CASSYAGGPYNEQFF.

V is TRBV18 and J is TRBJ1-5, with 7 bases aligning to TRBD1. Germline trimming cut 3 bases from V and 0 bases from J; bases unmatched to any gene: 2. Germline V gives CDR1 KGHSH, CDR2 LQKENI. The CDR3 totals 15 residues. For the CDR3, the DNA is TGTGCCAGCTCACCTGGGACAGATAGCAATCAGCCCCAGCATTTT. Protein: CASSPGTDSNQPQHF.

The rearrangement uses TRBV4-1 and TRBJ1-5, with unresolved D. Germline assignment: CDR1 MGHRA and CDR2 YSYEKL. The V and J ends lost 3 bases and 9 bases respectively, with 12 bases between them. This CDR3 comprises 13 residues. The CDR3 DNA reads TGCGCCAGCAGCCAGGCTTTTGGAGGGCCCCAGCATTTT. Translated: CASSQAFGGPQHF.

The V and J genes are TRBV4-1 and TRBJ2-7; weak D call: TRBD2 (6 bases). Trimming shortened V by 3 bases and J by 3 bases, and 12 bases separated the two germline ends. Germline assignment: CDR1 MGHRA and CDR2 YSYEKL. The CDR3 extends over 14 amino acids. The DNA for the CDR3 is TGCGCCAGCAGCCATCCCGGGGGTTTCTACGAGCAGTACTTC. Residues: CASSHPGGFYEQYF.

CDR3 sequence: CASSHMQGAYTF. CDR3 nucleotides: TGTGCCAGCAGCCATATGCAGGGTGCCTACACCTTC. This chain connects TRBV14 to TRBJ1-2; D might be TRBD1 (5 bases). The CDR3 loop spans 12 amino acids. CDR1 is SGHDN and CDR2 is FVKESK in the germline V gene. V lost 3 bases and J 10 bases, leaving 12 bases between the germline ends.

The chain couples TRBV7-2 to TRBJ2-4; D call uncertain. CDR1 SGHTA and CDR2 FQGNSA come from the germline V gene. Trimming shortened V by 1 base and J by 7 bases, and 11 bases separated the two germline ends. CDR3 size: 14 residues. In DNA form, the CDR3 reads TGTGCCAGCAGCTTAGATTCGGCGTTGAACATTCAGTACTTC. Translation: CASSLDSALNIQYF.